This TCR beta chain emerged from a study of identical twins. Regarding the study as a whole: Low generation probability was overrepresented in out-of-frame alpha sequences shared by twins. Partial confounding of zero-insertion analyses by invariant MAIT and iNKT cells was possible. Fewer insertions characterized abundant cord blood beta clonotypes, whereas memory repertoires showed none.

About this clonotype: Its target is not known.

TCRdb reanalysed the 5' RACE reads using MiXCR and keeps one entry per CDR3 protein. The table lists 450,000 to 650,000 distinct CDR3 sequences, roughly 15% of them singletons. The J segment lost 2 bases and the V segment lost 4 bases, leaving 3 bases of the junction unmatched. The CDR3 contains 15 residues. CDR1 and CDR2 (germline): MNHEY, SVGEGT. A further study also used this sample, focusing on yellow fever vaccine responses in identical twins.

The receptor's source is a woman aged 18-29 years in good health. The rearrangement uses TRBV6-2 or TRBV6-3 and TRBJ2-1, with TRBD2 identical over 9 bases. Material for sequencing was CD4+ T cells sorted from blood. The CDR3 nucleotides read TGTGCCAGCAGTTCCGCTAGCGGGGCCTACAATGAGCAGTTCTTC. Translating it yields CASSSASGAYNEQFF.